Ten or more counts support the clone carrying this TCR beta chain. TCRdb independently ran MiXCR on the RACE reads; one entry per CDR3 protein. Of about 120,000 distinct CDR3 sequences in the sample, roughly an eighth were seen once. The CDR3 is 14 residues long. Trimming shortened V by 2 bases and J by 1 base, and 7 bases separated the two germline ends. The data were obtained in a study of human T cells and chemical hapten exposure. As for time point: patch test 1, 2 weeks after DPC sensitization. Treatment meaning: therapeutic diphenylcyclopropenone sensitization with weekly scalp DPC. The receptor was isolated from a woman in her forties or fifties with alopecia areata. Some clones in this sample may be carry-over from other donors' samples. The chain recombines TRBV12-3 or TRBV12-4 with TRBJ2-3; no definite D call. This specimen was whole blood, taken in connection with sensitization to the hapten diphenylcyclopropenone (DPC). The CDR3 nucleotides are TGTGCCAGCAGTTTACAAGCTGGCACAGATACGCAGTATTTT. Its translation: CASSLQAGTDTQYF.